The 16 T cell receptor beta chains below come from one sample, sequenced in a study of shared clonotypes between healthy human individuals. Profiling relied on immunoSEQ multiplex PCR, and the TCRdb table lists in-frame clones only, not all of them. The profile shows under 1,100,000 clones, about 80% of them singletons. Sequencing was performed on memory CD4+ T cells sorted from blood. Subset given: CD45RA-negative fraction. These receptors originate from a man aged 18-30 years in good health.

The table lists this clone with a few counts. The rearrangement uses TRBV4-2 and TRBJ2-7; a weak D match, TRBD2 (6 bases). This CDR3 spans 14 amino acids. Between the trimmed V and J ends, which lost 3 bases and 4 bases, there was a span of 13 bases. Germline-derived CDR1 and CDR2 are LGHNA and YNFKEQ. CDR3 residues: CASSQREDGYEQYF. CDR3 nucleotides: TGTGCCAGCAGCCAGAGGGAGGACGGGTACGAGCAGTACTTC.

The rearrangement links TRBV7-2 to TRBJ2-7; no clear D. The V gene lost 0 bases and the J gene lost 3 bases, with 15 bases spanning the gap. This CDR3 is built from 16 residues. Looked up from germline, CDR1 is SGHTA and CDR2 is FQGNSA. In DNA form, the CDR3 reads TGTGCCAGCAGCTTAGCACGCCCTGCGATGGGCTACGAGCAGTACTTC. This sequence encodes CASSLARPAMGYEQYF.

The rearrangement links TRBV25-1 to TRBJ2-2; D unresolved. Germline CDR1 and CDR2: MGHDK and SYGVNS. This CDR3 comprises 10 residues. Trimming stripped 7 bases from V and 10 bases from J, with 7 bases between. CDR3 amino acids: CASKDTELFF. CDR3 bases: TGTGCCAGCAAAGACACGGAGCTGTTTTTT.

The V and J genes are TRBV6-5 and TRBJ2-7, with D perhaps TRBD1 (6 bases). Trimming removed 4 bases at V and 4 bases at J, with 14 bases between. This CDR3 is 14 amino acids long. Germline CDR1 is MNHEY and CDR2 is SVGAGI. CDR3 loop: CASSLDQGRYEQYF. CDR3 sequence (DNA): TGTGCCAGCAGTTTGGATCAGGGGCGATACGAGCAGTACTTC.

The chain recombines TRBV9 with TRBJ2-3; 10 bases line up with TRBD1. Germline loops: CDR1 SGDLS, CDR2 YYNGEE. J was trimmed by 4 bases and V by 1 base; bases with no gene match: 6. The CDR3 is made up of 16 amino acids. CDR3 DNA sequence: TGTGCCAGCAGCGTAACGGACAGGGGGATCCCAGATACGCAGTATTTT. This codes for CASSVTDRGIPDTQYF.

V and J are TRBV28 and TRBJ2-7; 10 positions agree with TRBD2. With 5 bases clipped from V and 3 bases from J, the junction kept 4 bases outside the gene matches. There are 14 residues in the CDR3. Germline V CDR1 and CDR2: MDHEN, SYDVKM. Here the CDR3 reads CASSASGGLYEQYF. CDR3 nucleotides: TGTGCCAGCAGTGCTAGCGGGGGCCTCTACGAGCAGTACTTC.

The CDR3 coding sequence is TGTGCCAGCAGCTTCAATAGGCAGATTAACTACGAGCAGTACTTC. Translating gives CASSFNRQINYEQYF. The chain has TRBV5-6 and TRBJ2-7; D ambiguous. This CDR3 spans 15 amino acids. Germline V CDR1 and CDR2: SGHDT, YYEEEE. The V end lost 2 bases, the J end lost 3 bases, and 15 bases lay between the germline ends.

The chain carries TRBV19 and TRBJ2-5, with 12 bases fitting TRBD1. Germline V CDR1 and CDR2: LNHDA, SQIVND (reference sequence). V was clipped by 3 bases and J by 5 bases; unmatched bases: 7. The CDR3 length is 16 residues. Here the CDR3 reads CASSIPGQGADETQYF. CDR3 nucleotide sequence: TGTGCCAGTAGTATTCCGGGACAGGGGGCCGATGAGACCCAGTACTTC. Based on the CDR3 plus reference TRBV19 and TRBJ2-5, the full variable domain is DGGITQSPKYLFRKEGQNVTLSCEQNLNHDAMYWYRQDPGQGLRLIYYSQIVNDFQKGDIAEGYSVSREKKESFPLTVTSAQKNPTAFYLCASSIPGQGADETQYFGPGTRLLVL.

This clone was observed a handful of times. This rearrangement joins TRBV5-1 to TRBJ2-3; 9 positions agree with TRBD2. The CDR3 totals 20 residues. V lost 7 bases, J lost 0 bases, and 21 bases stayed unmatched. Germline-derived CDR1 and CDR2 are SGHRS and YFSETQ. The CDR3 spells CASAFLDGIRTSESTDTQYF. The CDR3 DNA sequence: TGCGCCAGCGCATTTCTAGACGGGATACGGACTAGCGAAAGCACAGATACGCAGTATTTT. Variable domain in full (rest from reference TRBV5-1 and TRBJ2-3): KAGVTQTPRYLIKTRGQQVTLSCSPISGHRSVSWYQQTPGQGLQFLFEYFSETQRNKGNFPGRFSGRQFSNSRSEMNVSTLELGDSALYLCASAFLDGIRTSESTDTQYFGPGTRLTVL.

The rearrangement uses TRBV5-1 and TRBJ2-3; D remains unclear. CDR1 is SGHRS and CDR2 is YFSETQ in the germline V gene. The germline V and J ends were trimmed by 0 bases and 3 bases, with 8 bases remaining between them. CDR3 length: 14 residues. CDR3 residues: CASSLAWVTDTQYF. CDR3 bases: TGCGCCAGCAGCTTGGCGTGGGTTACAGATACGCAGTATTTT.

This chain uses TRBV15 with TRBJ2-1, with D tentatively TRBD2 (7 bases). Germline values: CDR1 LNHNV, CDR2 YYDKDF (reference sequence). This CDR3 comprises 16 residues. V was clipped by 9 bases and J by 3 bases, with 21 bases between them. The CDR3 region has the DNA TGTGCCACTCGGAGGACTGGGGGGGCGAACTACAATGAGCAGTTCTTC. Amino acid sequence: CATRRTGGANYNEQFF.

V is TRBV28 and J is TRBJ1-3, with a possible D match to TRBD1 (5 bases). This CDR3 comprises 14 residues. The germline gives CDR1 MDHEN, CDR2 SYDVKM. The V gene lost 7 bases and the J gene lost 4 bases, with 14 bases spanning the gap. In DNA form, the CDR3 reads TGTGCCAGCACCCAAGGCAGGGTAGGAAACACCATATATTTT. This encodes CASTQGRVGNTIYF.

This clone was counted only a few times. The chain combines TRBV5-1 with TRBJ1-1, with 7 bases fitting TRBD1. The germline V gene encodes CDR1 SGHRS and CDR2 YFSETQ. The CDR3 sequence is 18 residues long. Losses at the gene ends were 0 bases for V and 0 bases for J; bases not matched to a gene: 11. The DNA for the CDR3 is TGCGCCAGCAGCTTGGTAGAGGGGGCCTCAATAATGAACACTGAAGCTTTCTTT. Translated: CASSLVEGASIMNTEAFF. Filled out from reference TRBV5-1 and TRBJ1-1, the complete variable domain reads KAGVTQTPRYLIKTRGQQVTLSCSPISGHRSVSWYQQTPGQGLQFLFEYFSETQRNKGNFPGRFSGRQFSNSRSEMNVSTLELGDSALYLCASSLVEGASIMNTEAFFGQGTRLTVV.

The chain couples TRBV11-1 to TRBJ2-1; D ambiguous. Trimming stripped 6 bases from V and 1 base from J, with 7 bases between. The length of the CDR3 is 13 residues. Per germline, CDR1 SGHAT and CDR2 FQDESV (reference sequence). The CDR3 sequence is CASRARSYNEQFF. The CDR3 DNA reads as TGTGCCAGCAGGGCTAGATCCTACAATGAGCAGTTCTTC.

The gene calls are TRBV6-6 and TRBJ1-4; TRBD1 is a possible D gene (5 bases). This CDR3 region has 15 residues. V lost 5 bases and J lost 4, with 14 bases in between. Germline lookup yields CDR1 MNHNY and CDR2 SVGAGI (reference sequence). The CDR3 protein is CASSPSRGSNEKLFF. CDR3 bases: TGTGCCAGCAGTCCGTCTAGGGGAAGTAATGAAAAACTGTTTTTT.

The chain employs TRBV15 and TRBJ2-3, with 7 nucleotides matching TRBD1. The CDR3 is 14 residues long. Germline-derived CDR1 and CDR2 are LNHNV and YYDKDF (reference sequence). Trimming cost V 9 bases and J 3 bases; bases outside gene matches: 9. The CDR3 spells CATNDRVGTDTQYF. The CDR3 nucleotides read TGTGCCACGAACGACAGGGTCGGAACAGATACGCAGTATTTT. Together with reference TRBV15 and TRBJ2-3, the CDR3 gives the full variable domain: DAMVIQNPRYQVTQFGKPVTLSCSQTLNHNVMYWYQQKSSQAPKLLFHYYDKDFNNEADTPDNFQSRRPNTSFCFLDIRSPGLGDTAMYLCATNDRVGTDTQYFGPGTRLTVL.